The TCR beta chain under discussion was sequenced for a study of shared T cell receptors in the human thymus. The CDR3 totals 17 residues. V shed 4 bases and J 3 bases; nucleotides not matched to a gene: 8. Germline CDR1 MGHRA, CDR2 YSYEKL. Clones were read by immunoSEQ multiplex PCR, and TCRdb kept only the in-frame ones, dropping some. The table includes 700,000 to 750,000 clones, approximately 85% detected once. Another study also made use of these data, one on human thymus T cells.

The J gene is TRBJ2-1, the V gene TRBV4-1, with 11 bases aligning to TRBD2. The origin of this receptor is a girl under three years old with a congenital heart defect. What was sequenced was thymocytes. CDR3 nucleotides: TGCGCCAGCAGCCTAGCAGCCGGGACTAGCGGCTACAATGAGCAGTTCTTC. Encoded protein: CASSLAAGTSGYNEQFF.